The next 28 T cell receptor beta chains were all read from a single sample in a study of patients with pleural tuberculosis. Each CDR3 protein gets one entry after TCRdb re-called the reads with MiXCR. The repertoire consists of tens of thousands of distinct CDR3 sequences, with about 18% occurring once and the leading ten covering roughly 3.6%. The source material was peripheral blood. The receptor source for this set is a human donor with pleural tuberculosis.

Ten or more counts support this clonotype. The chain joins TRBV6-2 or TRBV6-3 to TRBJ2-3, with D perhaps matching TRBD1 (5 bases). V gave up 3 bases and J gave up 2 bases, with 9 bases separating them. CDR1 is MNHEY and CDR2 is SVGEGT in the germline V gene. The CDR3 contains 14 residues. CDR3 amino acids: CASSYRGHTDTQYF. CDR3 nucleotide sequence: TGTGCCAGCAGTTATAGGGGCCACACAGATACGCAGTATTTT.

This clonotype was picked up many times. CDR3 loop: CASSFASGGAKEQFF. In DNA form, the CDR3 reads TGTGCCAGCAGCTTTGCTAGCGGGGGGGCCAAAGAGCAGTTCTTC. The chain joins TRBV7-9 to TRBJ2-1; 12 nucleotides align to TRBD2. V dropped 3 bases and J dropped 10; count of bases not matched to a gene: 7. Germline V lookup: CDR1 SEHNR, CDR2 FQNEAQ (reference sequence). There are 15 residues in the CDR3.

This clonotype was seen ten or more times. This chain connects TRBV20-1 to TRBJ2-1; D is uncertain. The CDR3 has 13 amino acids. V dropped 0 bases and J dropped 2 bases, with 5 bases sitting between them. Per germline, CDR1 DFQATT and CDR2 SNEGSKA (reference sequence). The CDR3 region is CSARDITYNEQFF. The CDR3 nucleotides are TGCAGTGCTAGAGATATAACCTACAATGAGCAGTTCTTC.

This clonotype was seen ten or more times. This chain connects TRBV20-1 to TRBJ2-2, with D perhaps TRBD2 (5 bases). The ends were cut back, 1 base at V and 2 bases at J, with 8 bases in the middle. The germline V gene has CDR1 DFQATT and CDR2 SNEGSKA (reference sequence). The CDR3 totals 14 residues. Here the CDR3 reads CSARASGNTGELFF. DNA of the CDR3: TGCAGTGCTAGAGCCTCGGGAAACACCGGGGAGCTGTTTTTT.

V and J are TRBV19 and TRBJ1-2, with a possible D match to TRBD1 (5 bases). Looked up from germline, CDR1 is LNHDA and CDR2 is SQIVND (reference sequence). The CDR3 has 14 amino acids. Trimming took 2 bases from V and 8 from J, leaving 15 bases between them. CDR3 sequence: CASSIYTQGRGYTF. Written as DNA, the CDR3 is TGTGCCAGTAGTATATACACCCAGGGCCGCGGCTACACCTTC.

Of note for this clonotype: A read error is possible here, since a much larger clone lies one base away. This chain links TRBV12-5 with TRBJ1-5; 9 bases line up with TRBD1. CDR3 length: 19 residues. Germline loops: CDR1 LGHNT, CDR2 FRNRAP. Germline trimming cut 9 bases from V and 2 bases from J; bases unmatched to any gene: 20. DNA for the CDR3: TGTGCTAGCTTGAACCGGGACAGGGTTCTGATAGACGGCAATCAGCCCCAGCATTTT. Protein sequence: CASLNRDRVLIDGNQPQHF.

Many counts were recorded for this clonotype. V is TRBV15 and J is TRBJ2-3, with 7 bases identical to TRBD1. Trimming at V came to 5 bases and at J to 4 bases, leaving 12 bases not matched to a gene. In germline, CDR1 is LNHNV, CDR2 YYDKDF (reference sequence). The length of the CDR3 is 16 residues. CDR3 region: CATSRTTGNGADTQYF. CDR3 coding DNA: TGTGCCACCAGCCGCACGACAGGGAACGGGGCAGATACGCAGTATTTT.

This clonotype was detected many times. CDR3 nucleotides: TGTGCCAGTACCAGGAACAGTTTTACAGATGAGCAGTATTTT. The encoded protein is CASTRNSFTDEQYF. The chain combines TRBV19 with TRBJ2-3; D unclear. V gave up 7 bases and J gave up 11 bases, with 22 bases separating them. CDR1 is LNHDA and CDR2 is SQIVND in the germline V gene (reference sequence). The CDR3 covers 14 residues. Supplemented by reference TRBV19 and TRBJ2-3, the full variable domain reads DGGITQSPKYLFRKEGQNVTLSCEQNLNHDAMYWYRQDPGQGLRLIYYSQIVNDFQKGDIAEGYSVSREKKESFPLTVTSAQKNPTAFYLCASTRNSFTDEQYFGPGTRLTVL.

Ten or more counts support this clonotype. CDR3 sequence (DNA): TGTGCCAGCAGCTTTCCAGGGGAGTCTGGCTACACCTTC. Its translation is CASSFPGESGYTF. This sequence joins TRBV7-9 and TRBJ1-2; TRBD1 might be the D (6 bases). The V end lost 3 bases, the J end lost 7 bases, and 12 bases lay between the germline ends. The germline gives CDR1 SEHNR, CDR2 FQNEAQ (reference sequence). The CDR3 runs 13 residues.

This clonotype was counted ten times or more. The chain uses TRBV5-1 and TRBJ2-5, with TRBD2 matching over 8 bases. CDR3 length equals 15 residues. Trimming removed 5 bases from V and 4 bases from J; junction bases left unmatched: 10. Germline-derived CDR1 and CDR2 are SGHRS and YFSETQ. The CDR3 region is CASSTGTRGGETQYF. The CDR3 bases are TGCGCCAGCAGTACCGGGACTAGAGGGGGAGAGACCCAGTACTTC.

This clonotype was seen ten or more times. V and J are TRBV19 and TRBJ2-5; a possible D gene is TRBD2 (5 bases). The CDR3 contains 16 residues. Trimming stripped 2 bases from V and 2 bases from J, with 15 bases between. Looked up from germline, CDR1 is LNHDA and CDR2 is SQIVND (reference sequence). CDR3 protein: CASSIRRYGLQETQYF. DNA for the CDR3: TGTGCCAGTAGTATAAGGAGATATGGACTGCAAGAGACCCAGTACTTC.

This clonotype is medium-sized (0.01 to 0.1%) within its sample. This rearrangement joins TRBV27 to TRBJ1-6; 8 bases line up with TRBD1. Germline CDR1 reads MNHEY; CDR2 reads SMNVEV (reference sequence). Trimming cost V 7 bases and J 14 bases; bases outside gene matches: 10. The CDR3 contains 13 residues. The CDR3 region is CASTDRAYGALHF. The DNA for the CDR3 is TGTGCCAGCACGGACAGGGCCTATGGGGCCCTCCACTTT.

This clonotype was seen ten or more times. The CDR3 reads CSARISVAKNTEAFF. The CDR3 nucleotides read TGCAGTGCTAGAATTAGTGTGGCGAAGAACACTGAAGCTTTCTTT. The chain carries TRBV20-1 and TRBJ1-1; D remains ambiguous. CDR1 and CDR2 (germline): DFQATT, SNEGSKA (reference sequence). V lost 2 bases to trimming and J lost 1 base, with 14 bases between them. The CDR3 loop spans 15 amino acids.

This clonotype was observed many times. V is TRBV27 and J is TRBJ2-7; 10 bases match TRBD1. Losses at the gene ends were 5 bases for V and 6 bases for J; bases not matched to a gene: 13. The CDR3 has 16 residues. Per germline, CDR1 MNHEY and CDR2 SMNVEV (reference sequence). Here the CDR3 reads CASSETGGGNEGEQYF. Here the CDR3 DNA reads TGTGCCAGCAGTGAGACAGGGGGCGGAAACGAGGGCGAGCAGTACTTC.

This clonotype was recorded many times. The CDR3 is CASSITYEQYF. For the CDR3, the DNA is TGTGCCAGCAGTATTACCTACGAGCAGTACTTC. V usage is TRBV12-3 or TRBV12-4 and J usage is TRBJ2-7; D call uncertain. This CDR3 contains 11 residues. The germline V and J ends were trimmed by 5 bases and 2 bases, with 4 bases remaining between them.

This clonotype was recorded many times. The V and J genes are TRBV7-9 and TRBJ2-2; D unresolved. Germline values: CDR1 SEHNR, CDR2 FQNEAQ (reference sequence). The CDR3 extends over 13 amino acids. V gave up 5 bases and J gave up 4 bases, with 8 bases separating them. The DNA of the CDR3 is TGTGCCAGCAGCAACGACCTCACCGGGGAGCTGTTTTTT. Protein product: CASSNDLTGELFF.

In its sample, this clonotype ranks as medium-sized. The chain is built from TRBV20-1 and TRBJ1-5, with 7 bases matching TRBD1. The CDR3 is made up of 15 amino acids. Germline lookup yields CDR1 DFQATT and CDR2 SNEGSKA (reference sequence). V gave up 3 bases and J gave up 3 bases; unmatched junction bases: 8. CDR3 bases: TGCAGTGCTAGTGGACAGGCGACGAACAATCAGCCCCAGCATTTT. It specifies CSASGQATNNQPQHF.

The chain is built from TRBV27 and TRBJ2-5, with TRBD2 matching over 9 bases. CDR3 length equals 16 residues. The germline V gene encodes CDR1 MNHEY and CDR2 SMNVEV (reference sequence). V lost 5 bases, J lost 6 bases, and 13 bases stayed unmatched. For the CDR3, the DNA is TGTGCCAGCAGTGGGAGCGGGACTAGCCCTTTAAAGACCCAGTACTTC. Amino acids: CASSGSGTSPLKTQYF.

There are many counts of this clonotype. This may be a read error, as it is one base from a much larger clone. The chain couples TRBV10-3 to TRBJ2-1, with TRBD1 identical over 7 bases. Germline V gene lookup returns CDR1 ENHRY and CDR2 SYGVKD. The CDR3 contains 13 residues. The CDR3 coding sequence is TGTGCCATCAGTGGATCAGGGGGTCAGGAGCAGTCCTTC. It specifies CAISGSGGQEQSF.

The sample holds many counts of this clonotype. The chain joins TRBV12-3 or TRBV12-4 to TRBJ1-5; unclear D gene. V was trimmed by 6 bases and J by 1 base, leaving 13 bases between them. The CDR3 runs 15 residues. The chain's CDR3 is CASSFASASNQPQHF. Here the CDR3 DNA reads TGTGCCAGCAGCTTCGCGTCTGCCAGCAATCAGCCCCAGCATTTT.

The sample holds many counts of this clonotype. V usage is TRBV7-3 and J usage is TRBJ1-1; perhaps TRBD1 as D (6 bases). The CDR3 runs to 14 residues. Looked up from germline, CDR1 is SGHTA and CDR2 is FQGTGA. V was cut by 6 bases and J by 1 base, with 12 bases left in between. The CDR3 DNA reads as TGTGCCAGCAGTCGACAGGCAACGAACACTGAAGCTTTCTTT. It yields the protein CASSRQATNTEAFF.

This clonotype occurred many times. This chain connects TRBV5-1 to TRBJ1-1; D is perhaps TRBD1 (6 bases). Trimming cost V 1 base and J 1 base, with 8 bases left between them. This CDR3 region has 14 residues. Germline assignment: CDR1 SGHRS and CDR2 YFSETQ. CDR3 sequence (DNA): TGCGCCAGCAGCTTGATACAGGGGAACACTGAAGCTTTCTTT. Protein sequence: CASSLIQGNTEAFF.

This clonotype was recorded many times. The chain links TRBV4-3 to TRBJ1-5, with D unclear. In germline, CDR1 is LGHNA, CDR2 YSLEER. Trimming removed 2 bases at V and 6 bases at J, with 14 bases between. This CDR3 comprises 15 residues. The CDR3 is CASSQKLPGGQPQHF. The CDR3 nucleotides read TGCGCCAGCAGCCAAAAACTACCCGGAGGTCAGCCCCAGCATTTT.

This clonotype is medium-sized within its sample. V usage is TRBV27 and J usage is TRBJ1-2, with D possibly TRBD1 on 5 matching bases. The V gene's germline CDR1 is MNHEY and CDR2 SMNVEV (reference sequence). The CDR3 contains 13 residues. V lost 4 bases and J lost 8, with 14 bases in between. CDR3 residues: CASSSPDIRGYTF. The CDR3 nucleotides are TGTGCCAGCAGTTCACCGGACATTCGGGGCTACACCTTC.

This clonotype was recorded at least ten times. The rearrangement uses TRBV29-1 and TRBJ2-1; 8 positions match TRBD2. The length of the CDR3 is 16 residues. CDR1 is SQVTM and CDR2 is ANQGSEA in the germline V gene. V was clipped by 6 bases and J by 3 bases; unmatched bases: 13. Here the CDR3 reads CSVPIPAGVSYNEQFF. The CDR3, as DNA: TGCAGCGTCCCGATTCCAGCGGGAGTCAGCTACAATGAGCAGTTCTTC.

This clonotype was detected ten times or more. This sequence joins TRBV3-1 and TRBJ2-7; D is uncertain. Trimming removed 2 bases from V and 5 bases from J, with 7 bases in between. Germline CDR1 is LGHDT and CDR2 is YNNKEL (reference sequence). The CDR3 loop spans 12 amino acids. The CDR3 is CASSQSGNEQYF. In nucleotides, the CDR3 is TGTGCCAGCAGCCAATCCGGAAACGAGCAGTACTTC.

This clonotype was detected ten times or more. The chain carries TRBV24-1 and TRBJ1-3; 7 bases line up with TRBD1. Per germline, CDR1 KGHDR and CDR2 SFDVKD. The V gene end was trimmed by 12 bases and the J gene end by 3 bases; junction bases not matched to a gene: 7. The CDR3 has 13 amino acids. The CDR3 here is CAAGDRDGNTIYF. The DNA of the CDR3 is TGTGCCGCGGGAGACAGGGATGGAAACACCATATATTTT.

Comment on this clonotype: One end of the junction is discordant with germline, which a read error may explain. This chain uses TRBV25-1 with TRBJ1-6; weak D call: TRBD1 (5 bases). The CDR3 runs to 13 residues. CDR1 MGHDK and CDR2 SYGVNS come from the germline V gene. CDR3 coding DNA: TGTGCCAGCCGGGGCAGGGCTAATTCACCCCTCCACTTC. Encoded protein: CASRGRANSPLHF. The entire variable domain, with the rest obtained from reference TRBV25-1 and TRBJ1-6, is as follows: EADIYQTPRYLVIGTGKKITLECSQTMGHDKMYWYQQDPGMELHLIHYSYGVNSTEKGDLSSESTVSRIRTEHFPLTLESARPSHTSQYLCASRGRANSPLHFGNGTRLTVT.